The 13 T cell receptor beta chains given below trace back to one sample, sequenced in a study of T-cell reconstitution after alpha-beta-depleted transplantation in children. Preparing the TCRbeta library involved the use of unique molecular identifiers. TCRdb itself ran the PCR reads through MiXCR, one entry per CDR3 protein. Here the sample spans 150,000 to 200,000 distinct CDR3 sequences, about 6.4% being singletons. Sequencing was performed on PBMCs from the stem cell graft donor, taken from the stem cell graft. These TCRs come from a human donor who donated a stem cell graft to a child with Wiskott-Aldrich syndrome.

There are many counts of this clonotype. The CDR3 nucleotides are TGCGCCAGCGGACAGGGGGTCCTTATGACCACCGGGGAGCTGTTTTTT. This encodes CASGQGVLMTTGELFF. This chain uses TRBV5-1 with TRBJ2-2; 10 bases fit TRBD1. Per germline, CDR1 SGHRS and CDR2 YFSETQ. With V trimmed by 7 bases and J by 4 bases, 10 bases remained unmatched. CDR3 size: 16 residues.

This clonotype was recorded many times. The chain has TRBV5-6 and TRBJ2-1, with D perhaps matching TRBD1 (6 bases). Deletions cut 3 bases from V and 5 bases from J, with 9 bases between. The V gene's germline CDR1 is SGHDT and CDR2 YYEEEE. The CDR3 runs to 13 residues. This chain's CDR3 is CASSWGHNNEQFF. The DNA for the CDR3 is TGTGCCAGCAGCTGGGGACATAACAATGAGCAGTTCTTC.

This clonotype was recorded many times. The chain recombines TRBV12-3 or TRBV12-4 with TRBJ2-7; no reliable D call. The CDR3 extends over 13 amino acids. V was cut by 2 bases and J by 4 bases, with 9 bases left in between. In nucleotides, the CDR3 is TGTGCCAGCAGTTTAAGGCAGCAATACGAGCAGTACTTC. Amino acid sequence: CASSLRQQYEQYF.

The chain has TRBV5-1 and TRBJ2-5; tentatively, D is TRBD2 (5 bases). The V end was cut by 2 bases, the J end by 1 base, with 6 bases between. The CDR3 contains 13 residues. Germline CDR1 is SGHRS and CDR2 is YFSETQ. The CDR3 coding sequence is TGCGCCAGCAGCTTCGGGGTCCAAGAGACCCAGTACTTC. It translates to CASSFGVQETQYF. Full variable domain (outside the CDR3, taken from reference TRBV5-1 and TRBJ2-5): KAGVTQTPRYLIKTRGQQVTLSCSPISGHRSVSWYQQTPGQGLQFLFEYFSETQRNKGNFPGRFSGRQFSNSRSEMNVSTLELGDSALYLCASSFGVQETQYFGPGTRLLVL.

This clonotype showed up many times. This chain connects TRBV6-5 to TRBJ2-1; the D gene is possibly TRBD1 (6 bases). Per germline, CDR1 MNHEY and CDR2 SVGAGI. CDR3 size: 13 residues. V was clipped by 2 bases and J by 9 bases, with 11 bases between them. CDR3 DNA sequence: TGTGCCAGCAGTTACGCCCGAGGGGGTGAGCAGTTCTTC. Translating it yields CASSYARGGEQFF.

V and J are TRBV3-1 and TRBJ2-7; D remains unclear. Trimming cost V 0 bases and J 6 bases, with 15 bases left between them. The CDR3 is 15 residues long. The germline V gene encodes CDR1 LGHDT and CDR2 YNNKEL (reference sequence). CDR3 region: CASSQDLGRWGEQYF. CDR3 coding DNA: TGTGCCAGCAGCCAAGATCTCGGACGATGGGGCGAGCAGTACTTC.

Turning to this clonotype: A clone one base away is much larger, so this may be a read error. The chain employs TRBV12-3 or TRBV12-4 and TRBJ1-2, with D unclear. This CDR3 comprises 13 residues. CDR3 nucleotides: TGTGCCAGCAGCCAGTTTGGTAGGGATGGCTGCACCTTC. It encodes CASSQFGRDGCTF.

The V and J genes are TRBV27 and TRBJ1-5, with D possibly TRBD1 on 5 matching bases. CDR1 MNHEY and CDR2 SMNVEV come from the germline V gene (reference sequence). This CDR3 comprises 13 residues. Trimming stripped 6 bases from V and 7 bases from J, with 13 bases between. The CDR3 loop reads CASRQGYLQPQHF. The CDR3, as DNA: TGTGCCAGCAGGCAGGGATATTTGCAGCCCCAGCATTTT.

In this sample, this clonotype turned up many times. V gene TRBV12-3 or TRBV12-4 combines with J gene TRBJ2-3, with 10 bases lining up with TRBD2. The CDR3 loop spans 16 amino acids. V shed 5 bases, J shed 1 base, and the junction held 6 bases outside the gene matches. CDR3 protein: CASSASGRAGTDTQYF. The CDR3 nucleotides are TGTGCCAGCAGTGCCAGCGGGAGGGCCGGCACAGATACGCAGTATTTT.

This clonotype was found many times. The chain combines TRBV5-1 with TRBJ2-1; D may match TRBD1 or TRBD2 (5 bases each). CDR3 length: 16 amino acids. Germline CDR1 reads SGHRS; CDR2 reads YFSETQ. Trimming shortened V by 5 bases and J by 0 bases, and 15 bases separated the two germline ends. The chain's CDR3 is CASRPGATSSYNEQFF. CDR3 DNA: TGCGCCAGCAGACCCGGGGCGACGAGCTCCTACAATGAGCAGTTCTTC.

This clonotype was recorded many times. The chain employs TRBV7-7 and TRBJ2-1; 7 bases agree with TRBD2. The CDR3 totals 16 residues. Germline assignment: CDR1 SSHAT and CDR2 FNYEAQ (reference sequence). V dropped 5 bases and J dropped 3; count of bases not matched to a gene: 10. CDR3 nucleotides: TGTGCCAGCAGCCCCAAGGGGAGGACTAGCTACAATGAGCAGTTCTTC. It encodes CASSPKGRTSYNEQFF.

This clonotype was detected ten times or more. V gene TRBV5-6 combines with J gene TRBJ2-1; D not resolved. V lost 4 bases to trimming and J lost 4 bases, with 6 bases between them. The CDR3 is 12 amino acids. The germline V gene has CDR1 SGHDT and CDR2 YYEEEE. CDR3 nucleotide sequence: TGTGCCAGCAGCCCAGAATACAATGAGCAGTTCTTC. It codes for CASSPEYNEQFF.

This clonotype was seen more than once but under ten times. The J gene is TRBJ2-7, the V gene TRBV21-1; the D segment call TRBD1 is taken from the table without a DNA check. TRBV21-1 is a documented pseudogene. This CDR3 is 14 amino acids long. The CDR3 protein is CARRRGWGTYEQYF. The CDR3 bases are TGTGCCCGCAGACGGGGGTGGGGAACCTACGAGCAGTACTTC.